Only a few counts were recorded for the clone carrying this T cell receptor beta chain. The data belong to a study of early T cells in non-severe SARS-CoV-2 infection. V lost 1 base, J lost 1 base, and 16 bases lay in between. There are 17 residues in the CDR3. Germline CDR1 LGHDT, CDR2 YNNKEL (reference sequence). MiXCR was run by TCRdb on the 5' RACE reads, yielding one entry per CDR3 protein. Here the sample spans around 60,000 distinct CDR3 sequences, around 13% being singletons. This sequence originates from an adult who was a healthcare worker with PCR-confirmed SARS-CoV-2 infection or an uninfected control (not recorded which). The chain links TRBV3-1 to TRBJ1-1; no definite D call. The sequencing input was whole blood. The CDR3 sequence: CASSQGMWTGGNTEAFF. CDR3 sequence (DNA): TGTGCCAGCAGCCAAGGAATGTGGACGGGTGGGAACACTGAAGCTTTCTTT.